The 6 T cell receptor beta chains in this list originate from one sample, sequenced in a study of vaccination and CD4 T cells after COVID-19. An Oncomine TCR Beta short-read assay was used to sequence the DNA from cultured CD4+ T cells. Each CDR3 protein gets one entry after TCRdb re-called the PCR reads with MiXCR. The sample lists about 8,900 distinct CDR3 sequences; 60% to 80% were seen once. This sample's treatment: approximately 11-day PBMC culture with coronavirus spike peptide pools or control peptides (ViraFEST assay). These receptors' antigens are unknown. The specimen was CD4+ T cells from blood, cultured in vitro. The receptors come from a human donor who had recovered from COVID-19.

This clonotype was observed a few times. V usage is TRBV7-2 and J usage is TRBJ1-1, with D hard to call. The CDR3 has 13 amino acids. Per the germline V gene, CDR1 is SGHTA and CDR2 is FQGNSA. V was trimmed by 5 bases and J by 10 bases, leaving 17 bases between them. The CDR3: CASSPQDRSAAFF. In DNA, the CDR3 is TGTGCCAGCAGCCCCCAGGATAGATCAGCAGCTTTCTTT.

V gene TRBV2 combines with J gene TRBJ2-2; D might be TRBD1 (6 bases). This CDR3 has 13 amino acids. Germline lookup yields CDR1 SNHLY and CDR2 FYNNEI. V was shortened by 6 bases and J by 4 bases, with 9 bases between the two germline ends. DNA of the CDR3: TGTGCCAGCAGAGGACAGTTCACCGGGGAGCTGTTTTTT. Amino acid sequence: CASRGQFTGELFF.

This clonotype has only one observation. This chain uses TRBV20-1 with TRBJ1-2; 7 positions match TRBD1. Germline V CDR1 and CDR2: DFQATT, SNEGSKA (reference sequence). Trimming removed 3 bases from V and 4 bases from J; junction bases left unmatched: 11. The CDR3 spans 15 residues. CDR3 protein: CSASRKGAVGYGYTF. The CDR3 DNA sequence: TGCAGTGCTAGTAGAAAGGGGGCGGTAGGCTATGGCTACACCTTC.

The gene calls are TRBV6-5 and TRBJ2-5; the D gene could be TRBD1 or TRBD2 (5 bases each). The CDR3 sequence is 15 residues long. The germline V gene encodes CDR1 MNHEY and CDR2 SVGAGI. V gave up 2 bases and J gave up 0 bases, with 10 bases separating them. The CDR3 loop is CASSYGTDHQETQYF. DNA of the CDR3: TGTGCCAGCAGTTACGGGACGGACCACCAAGAGACCCAGTACTTC.

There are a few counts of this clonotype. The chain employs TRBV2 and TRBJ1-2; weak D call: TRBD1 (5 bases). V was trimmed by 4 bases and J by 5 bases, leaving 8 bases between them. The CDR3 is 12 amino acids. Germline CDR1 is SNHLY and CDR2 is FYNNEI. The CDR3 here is CASSGQRYGYTF. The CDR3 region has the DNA TGTGCCAGCAGTGGACAGCGGTATGGCTACACCTTC.

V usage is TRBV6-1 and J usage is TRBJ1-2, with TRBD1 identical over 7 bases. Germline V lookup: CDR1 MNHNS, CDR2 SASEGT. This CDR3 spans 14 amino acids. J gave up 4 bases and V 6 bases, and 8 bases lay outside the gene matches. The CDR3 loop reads CASSLTGEGYGYTF. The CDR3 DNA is TGTGCCAGCAGCCTCACAGGGGAAGGCTATGGCTACACCTTC.